This T cell receptor beta chain emerged from a study of blood T cell repertoires in COVID-19. In the source study's methods: Nucleated cell counts were estimated from reference gene primer amplification. Sequencing used immunoSEQ multiplex PCR; TCRdb keeps in-frame clones, though not all of them. V and J calls and clone size are as listed in that table; D and trimming were resolved from the DNA. The sample contains 290,000 or so clones, about 89% of which appear only once. Cohorts were based on clinical histories the participants reported. The sequence was obtained from a woman in her late teens or twenties who had recovered from COVID-19. Source material: PBMCs or T cells enriched from blood (not recorded which).

For the CDR3, the DNA is TGTGCCAGCGGGTCCGACAGGGGGCCCTACGAGCAGTACTTC. Translated: CASGSDRGPYEQYF. The gene calls are TRBV7-8 and TRBJ2-7; TRBD1 matches at 10 bases. There are 14 residues in the CDR3. CDR1 SGHVS and CDR2 FQNEAQ come from the germline V gene. Losses at the gene ends were 8 bases for V and 2 bases for J; bases not matched to a gene: 6.